This TCR beta chain is drawn from a study of cytomegalovirus exposure and HLA in healthy donors. Concerning this clone itself: Its antigen is not identified.

The PCR was carried out with 60 Vbeta primers and 13 Jbeta primers. Data came from immunoSEQ multiplex PCR; TCRdb stores just in-frame clones and leaves some out. This table holds about 70,000 clones, 75% to 90% found once. The CDR3 has 16 residues. Germline lookup yields CDR1 SGHTS and CDR2 YDEGEE. The J segment lost 3 bases and the V segment lost 4 bases, leaving 7 bases of the junction unmatched. Overall study results and limits: As a later analysis showed, several of the most significant clusters appeared to be linked to common viral pathogens.

The chain carries TRBV5-8 and TRBJ2-2; 9 bases map to TRBD1. The sequence was collected from a woman in her thirties in good health and CMV-seropositive. Input material: PBMCs. The CDR3 coding sequence is TGTGCCAGCAGCGTACAGGGGGCGCGGGACACCGGGGAGCTGTTTTTT. Its translation is CASSVQGARDTGELFF.